The clone carrying this T cell receptor (beta chain) was recorded a few times. The antigen is not known. This sample is part of a study of T cells in Graves' hyperthyroidism and ophthalmopathy. The CDR3 spans 13 residues. In germline, CDR1 is SNHLY, CDR2 FYNNEI. Trimming took off 6 bases at V and 7 bases at J, with 13 bases between the two ends. Across 18 months, stable Graves' hyperthyroidism was marked by no progression to ophthalmopathy. Any patient presenting with uncontrolled infection, other autoimmune disease, pregnancy or lactation was left out. Researchers took RNA transcripts and amplified the TCR beta CDR3 regions from them. Using the HTBI primer set, a first-round RT-PCR was run on the TCR CDR3. Each CDR3 protein gets one entry after TCRdb re-called the multiplex PCR reads with MiXCR. This table holds some 510,000 distinct CDR3 sequences, about 45% found once. Study-wide findings and caveats: Ophthalmopathy was told apart from stable hyperthyroidism by a 13 V-J model.

This chain joins TRBV2 and TRBJ1-5; unclear D gene. What was sequenced was peripheral blood or thyroid tissue (not recorded which). The source of this sequence is a woman aged 18-29 years with Graves' hyperthyroidism. The CDR3 is CASSPREEQPQHF. CDR3 bases: TGTGCCAGCAGCCCCAGAGAGGAGCAGCCCCAGCATTTT.